Following are 15 T cell receptor beta chains from one sample sequenced in a study of blood T cell repertoires in COVID-19. The protocol was immunoSEQ multiplex PCR, while the TCRdb copy is restricted to in-frame clones and leaves out a portion. The sample has more than 70,000 clones, 70% to 90% seen once. The sequenced sample consisted of peripheral blood. These receptors came from a woman aged 80 or over in a cohort sampled during active or convalescent COVID-19.

The CDR3 DNA is TGTGCCAGCAGCTTATGGGACAGAGGTGGTGAGCAGTTCTTC. Its protein is CASSLWDRGGEQFF. V is TRBV7-9 and J is TRBJ2-1, with 7 bases identical to TRBD1. This CDR3 has 14 residues. With V trimmed by 2 bases and J by 9 bases, 7 bases remained unmatched. Germline lookup yields CDR1 SEHNR and CDR2 FQNEAQ (reference sequence). The full variable domain, in which reference TRBV7-9 and TRBJ2-1 provide the parts outside the CDR3, is DTGVSQNPRHKITKRGQNVTFRCDPISEHNRLYWYRQTLGQGPEFLTYFQNEAQLEKSRLLSDRFSAERPKGSFSTLEIQRTEQGDSAMYLCASSLWDRGGEQFFGPGTRLTVL.

The genes are TRBV19 and TRBJ1-3, with TRBD1 matching over 10 bases. With V trimmed by 6 bases and J by 4 bases, 6 bases remained unmatched. This CDR3 is built from 15 residues. Germline V lookup: CDR1 LNHDA, CDR2 SQIVND (reference sequence). CDR3 amino acids: CASRFPGQGGNTIYF. The CDR3 nucleotides read TGTGCCAGTAGATTTCCGGGACAGGGGGGAAACACCATATATTTT.

The rearrangement uses TRBV5-1 and TRBJ1-2; unclear D gene. V lost 1 base, J lost 2 bases, and 12 bases lay in between. This CDR3 contains 15 residues. The germline V gene has CDR1 SGHRS and CDR2 YFSETQ. CDR3 residues: CASSLSSGTNYGYTF. The CDR3 bases are TGCGCCAGCAGCTTGAGTTCAGGTACAAACTATGGCTACACCTTC.

V and J are TRBV14 and TRBJ1-2; D not resolved. The CDR3 consists of 13 residues. V lost 1 base, J lost 7 bases, and 10 bases lay in between. Germline V gene data show CDR1 as SGHDN and CDR2 as FVKESK. The CDR3 sequence: CASSQVSAGGYTF. In nucleotides, the CDR3 is TGTGCCAGCAGCCAAGTCTCCGCGGGTGGCTACACCTTC.

V is TRBV5-1 and J is TRBJ1-1, with 8 bases lining up with TRBD1. CDR3 length: 14 amino acids. V lost 4 bases and J lost 4; bases outside the gene matches: 6. CDR1 and CDR2 from the germline V gene are SGHRS and YFSETQ. For the CDR3, the DNA is TGCGCCAGCAGCATCAGGGGGCAGGTCACTGAAGCTTTCTTT. Translating it yields CASSIRGQVTEAFF.

Only a few counts were recorded for this clone. V gene TRBV29-1 combines with J gene TRBJ2-2, with D unclear. Per germline, CDR1 SQVTM and CDR2 ANQGSEA. V shed 4 bases and J shed 2 bases, with 14 bases lying between them. The CDR3 covers 15 residues. CDR3 coding DNA: TGCAGCGTTGCCCTGGGTAGCTTAAACACCGGGGAGCTGTTTTTT. Translation gives CSVALGSLNTGELFF.

The chain is built from TRBV28 and TRBJ1-2; 9 positions agree with TRBD1. The trim removed 6 bases at V and 2 bases at J, leaving 4 bases unmatched. The germline CDR1 and CDR2 sequences are MDHEN and SYDVKM. This CDR3 has 14 residues. The chain's CDR3 is CASRQQGANYGYTF. In DNA, the CDR3 is TGTGCCAGCAGGCAACAGGGGGCGAACTATGGCTACACCTTC.

The chain has TRBV18 and TRBJ1-3; D remains unclear. This CDR3 has 18 residues. Between the trimmed V and J ends, which lost 2 bases and 0 bases, there was a span of 17 bases. CDR1 is KGHSH and CDR2 is LQKENI in the germline V gene. CDR3 coding DNA: TGTGCCAGCTCACCAATAGAGACGACGAGACACTCTGGAAACACCATATATTTT. This encodes CASSPIETTRHSGNTIYF. The whole variable domain, remainder taken from reference TRBV18 and TRBJ1-3, is NAGVMQNPRHLVRRRGQEARLRCSPMKGHSHVYWYRQLPEEGLKFMVYLQKENIIDESGMPKERFSAEFPKEGPSILRIQQVVRGDSAAYFCASSPIETTRHSGNTIYFGEGSWLTVV.

This rearrangement joins TRBV7-6 to TRBJ1-2; TRBD1 matches 10 bases. Germline V gives CDR1 SGHVS, CDR2 FNYEAQ. The ends lost 3 bases at V and 8 bases at J; junction bases unmatched: 3. This CDR3 comprises 13 residues. CDR3 DNA: TGTGCCAGCAGCTTGGGACAGGGGATAGGCTACACCTTC. The encoded protein is CASSLGQGIGYTF.

The chain employs TRBV2 and TRBJ2-7, with TRBD2 matching over 7 bases. Unmatched junction bases numbered 10, after V lost 6 bases and J lost 5 bases. CDR1 and CDR2 from the germline V gene are SNHLY and FYNNEI. The length of the CDR3 is 14 residues. This chain's CDR3 is CASRPRRGRDEQYV. The CDR3 region has the DNA TGTGCCAGCAGGCCCAGACGGGGGAGGGACGAGCAGTACGTC.

This clone was found once. The chain carries TRBV3-1 (or the pseudogene TRBV3-2) and TRBJ2-1, with D possibly matching TRBD2 (6 bases). Germline loops: CDR1 LGHDT, CDR2 YNNKEL (reference sequence). This CDR3 has 15 amino acids. V was cut by 4 bases and J by 1 base, with 11 bases left in between. This CDR3 is CASSRGAGSYNEQFF. The CDR3 DNA reads as TGTGCCAGCAGCCGAGGGGCGGGATCCTACAATGAGCAGTTCTTC.

The chain has TRBV9 and TRBJ2-1, with 11 bases that match TRBD2. This CDR3 has 18 residues. The germline V gene has CDR1 SGDLS and CDR2 YYNGEE. V trimming: 0 bases; J trimming: 2 bases; junction bases outside the gene matches: 7. The chain's CDR3 is CASSVETSGSPAYNEQFF. The CDR3 coding sequence is TGTGCCAGCAGCGTAGAAACTAGCGGGAGCCCCGCCTACAATGAGCAGTTCTTC.

This rearrangement joins TRBV4-2 to TRBJ2-7; 7 bases align to TRBD1. The V gene end was trimmed by 4 bases and the J gene end by 3 bases; junction bases not matched to a gene: 12. The CDR3 length is 16 residues. Germline values: CDR1 LGHNA, CDR2 YNFKEQ. The CDR3: CASSLDTPDRIYEQYV. CDR3 sequence (DNA): TGTGCCAGCAGCCTCGACACACCGGACAGGATCTACGAGCAGTACGTC.

This rearrangement joins TRBV11-3 to TRBJ2-5; perhaps TRBD2 as D (5 bases). V was shortened by 3 bases and J by 3 bases, with 11 bases between the two germline ends. The CDR3 covers 14 residues. The germline V gene encodes CDR1 SGHNT and CDR2 YENEEA. In nucleotides, the CDR3 is TGTGCCAGCAGCTTCCCGGGGTCCAAAGAGACCCAGTACTTC. Amino acids: CASSFPGSKETQYF.

The rearrangement uses TRBV7-9 and TRBJ2-2; D not certain. V was trimmed by 1 base and J by 3 bases, leaving 9 bases between them. Per the germline V gene, CDR1 is SEHNR and CDR2 is FQNEAQ (reference sequence). The CDR3 totals 15 residues. CDR3 residues: CASSLGAAHTGELFF. CDR3 DNA sequence: TGTGCCAGCAGCTTAGGGGCCGCCCACACCGGGGAGCTGTTTTTT.